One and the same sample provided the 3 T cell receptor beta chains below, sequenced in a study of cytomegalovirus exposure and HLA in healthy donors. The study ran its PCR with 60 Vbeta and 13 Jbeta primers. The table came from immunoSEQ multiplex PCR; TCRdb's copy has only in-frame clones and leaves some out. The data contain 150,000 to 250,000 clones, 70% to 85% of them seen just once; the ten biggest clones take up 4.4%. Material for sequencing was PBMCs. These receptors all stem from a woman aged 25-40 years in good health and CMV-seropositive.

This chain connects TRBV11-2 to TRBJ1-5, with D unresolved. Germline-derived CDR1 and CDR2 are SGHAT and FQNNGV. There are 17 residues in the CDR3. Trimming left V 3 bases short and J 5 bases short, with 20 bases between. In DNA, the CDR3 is TGTGCCAGCAGCTTGGGCCTCCGAGGGCCCCTGGATCAGCCCCAGCATTTT. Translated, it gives CASSLGLRGPLDQPQHF.

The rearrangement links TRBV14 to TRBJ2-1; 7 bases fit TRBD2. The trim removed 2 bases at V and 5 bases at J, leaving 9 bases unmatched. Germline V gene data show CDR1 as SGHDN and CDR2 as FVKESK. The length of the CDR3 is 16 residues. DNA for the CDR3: TGTGCCAGCAGCCAAACCCGGACTAGACTCCACAATGAGCAGTTCTTC. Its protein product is CASSQTRTRLHNEQFF.

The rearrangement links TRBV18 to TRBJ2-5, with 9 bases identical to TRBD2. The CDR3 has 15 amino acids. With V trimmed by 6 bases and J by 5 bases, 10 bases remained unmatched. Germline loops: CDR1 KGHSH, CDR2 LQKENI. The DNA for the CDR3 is TGTGCCAGCTCGCCGTTAGCGGGGGCGAAGGAGACCCAGTACTTC. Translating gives CASSPLAGAKETQYF.